The 11 T cell receptor beta chains below all came from one sample that was sequenced in a study of radiotherapy plus CTLA-4 blockade in lung cancer. This table comes from immunoSEQ multiplex PCR, and its TCRdb copy is limited to in-frame clones, with some not included. The table includes 65,000 to 95,000 clones, about 88% detected once. Source: peripheral blood, taken from a patient treated with radiotherapy plus ipilimumab. These receptors originate from a human donor with non-small cell lung cancer who had stable disease on radiotherapy plus ipilimumab.

This chain joins TRBV27 and TRBJ1-1, with D hard to call. Per germline, CDR1 MNHEY and CDR2 SMNVEV (reference sequence). V was pared by 9 bases and J by 3 bases, with 11 bases between. There are 12 residues in the CDR3. The CDR3 region is CASHRFDTEAFF. The CDR3, as DNA: TGTGCCAGTCACCGATTCGACACTGAAGCTTTCTTT.

CDR3 nucleotide sequence: TGTGCCAGCAGCGTAGGCTCTGCGTGGAGCACAGATACGCAGTATTTT. Translated: CASSVGSAWSTDTQYF. V usage is TRBV9 and J usage is TRBJ2-3; D remains ambiguous. Germline V gene data show CDR1 as SGDLS and CDR2 as YYNGEE. CDR3 size: 16 residues. V was cut by 0 bases and J by 0 bases, with 11 bases left in between.

The rearrangement links TRBV18 to TRBJ2-3; perhaps TRBD1 as D (5 bases). The CDR3 contains 15 residues. Trimming left V 1 base short and J 0 bases short, with 8 bases between. Germline CDR1 is KGHSH and CDR2 is LQKENI. CDR3 in amino acids: CASSPLDSSTDTQYF. In DNA form, the CDR3 reads TGTGCCAGCTCACCACTCGACAGTAGCACAGATACGCAGTATTTT.

This clone has a single count. The chain carries TRBV6-6 and TRBJ2-7; D is uncertain. CDR3 length: 13 amino acids. CDR1 is MNHNY, CDR2 SVGAGI, per germline (reference sequence). Trimming took off 6 bases at V and 3 bases at J, with 12 bases between the two ends. The CDR3 region is CASSPWQDYEQYF. CDR3 DNA sequence: TGTGCCAGCAGCCCCTGGCAGGACTACGAGCAGTACTTC.

The chain links TRBV30 to TRBJ1-1, with no clear D. Looked up from germline, CDR1 is GTSNPN and CDR2 is SVGIG (reference sequence). This CDR3 is 13 amino acids long. Trimming pared 1 base from V and 3 bases from J, leaving 9 bases between. The CDR3 region is CAWSEGSHTEAFF. The CDR3 DNA follows: TGTGCCTGGAGTGAAGGCAGCCACACTGAAGCTTTCTTT. The full variable domain, in which reference TRBV30 and TRBJ1-1 provide the parts outside the CDR3, is SQTIHQWPATLVQPVGSPLSLECTVEGTSNPNLYWYRQAAGRGLQLLFYSVGIGQISSEVPQNLSASRPQDRQFILSSKKLLLSDSGFYLCAWSEGSHTEAFFGQGTRLTVV.

The genes are TRBV28 and TRBJ2-7; a possible D gene is TRBD1 (5 bases). The germline V gene has CDR1 MDHEN and CDR2 SYDVKM. With 5 bases removed from V and 5 bases from J, the gap between germline ends came to 13 bases. The CDR3 is 13 amino acids. The CDR3 DNA sequence: TGTGCCAGCAGTCTGCCAGTGGGGCACGAGCAGTACTTC. It is translated as CASSLPVGHEQYF. Combining the CDR3 with reference TRBV28 and TRBJ2-7 gives the whole variable domain DVKVTQSSRYLVKRTGEKVFLECVQDMDHENMFWYRQDPGLGLRLIYFSYDVKMKEKGDIPEGYSVSREKKERFSLILESASTNQTSMYLCASSLPVGHEQYFGPGTRLTVT.

This sequence joins TRBV6-5 and TRBJ2-3; 9 bases agree with TRBD1. This CDR3 is 15 amino acids long. CDR1 is MNHEY and CDR2 is SVGAGI in the germline V gene. With 0 bases clipped from V and 6 bases from J, the junction kept 4 bases outside the gene matches. The CDR3 is CASSYSGQGADTQYF. CDR3 DNA: TGTGCCAGCAGTTACTCGGGACAGGGTGCGGATACGCAGTATTTT.

The chain carries TRBV11-3 and TRBJ2-3; D not certain. Trimming removed 3 bases from V and 2 bases from J, with 3 bases in between. This CDR3 has 12 amino acids. Germline V gene sequence: CDR1 SGHNT, CDR2 YENEEA. CDR3 in DNA: TGTGCCAGCAGCTTTTCCACAGATACGCAGTATTTT. Its protein product is CASSFSTDTQYF. The variable domain in full, completed from reference TRBV11-3 and TRBJ2-3, reads EAGVVQSPRYKIIEKKQPVAFWCNPISGHNTLYWYLQNLGQGPELLIRYENEEAVDDSQLPKDRFSAERLKGVDSTLKIQPAELGDSAVYLCASSFSTDTQYFGPGTRLTVL.

The gene calls are TRBV21-1 and TRBJ2-7; TRBD2 was called by the table and not checked on the DNA. TRBV21-1 represents a pseudogene. The CDR3 consists of 19 residues. CDR3: CASSFPRGDGLAGPYEQYF. CDR3 DNA sequence: TGTGCCAGCAGCTTCCCGCGTGGTGACGGACTAGCGGGTCCCTACGAGCAGTACTTC.

This sequence joins TRBV27 and TRBJ2-7; 12 positions match TRBD2. Germline trimming cut 6 bases from V and 5 bases from J; bases unmatched to any gene: 8. The CDR3 spans 15 residues. The V gene's germline CDR1 is MNHEY and CDR2 SMNVEV (reference sequence). The CDR3 protein is CASRLAGGPMDEQYF. The CDR3 region has the DNA TGTGCCAGCAGGCTAGCGGGAGGGCCGATGGACGAGCAGTACTTC.

The gene calls are TRBV28 and TRBJ2-1; the D gene is possibly TRBD1 (5 bases). V lost 5 bases, J lost 4 bases, and 15 bases lay in between. The CDR3 has 15 amino acids. In germline, CDR1 is MDHEN, CDR2 SYDVKM. The CDR3 is CASSPPRDSYNEQFF. CDR3 DNA sequence: TGTGCCAGCAGTCCCCCCAGGGATTCTTACAATGAGCAGTTCTTC.